This TCR beta chain was identified in a study of CD8 T cells in ankylosing spondylitis. The study's findings and limits: Disease-linked clones had a CD8+ phenotype and relatively low frequency in peripheral blood. A TCR beta motif made of fewer than ten highly homologous variants seemed typical of ankylosing spondylitis blood.

Unmatched junction bases numbered 10, after V lost 6 bases and J lost 2 bases. The CDR3 loop spans 16 amino acids. Ten or more counts support this clonotype. What it recognizes is unknown. TCRdb used MiXCR to reprocess the 5' RACE reads, holding one entry per CDR3 protein. Seen here are about 350,000 distinct CDR3 sequences, 20% observed once, and the top ten hold around 13%. The sequenced sample was blood, either unsorted or a sorted T cell fraction (not recorded which). This receptor was identified in a male donor with ankylosing spondylitis or in good health (not recorded which). The rearrangement links TRBV12-3 or TRBV12-4 to TRBJ2-1; TRBD2 matches at 7 bases. The CDR3 sequence: CASSSPSGTPYNEQFF. CDR3 sequence (DNA): TGTGCCAGCAGCTCTCCAAGCGGGACCCCCTACAATGAGCAGTTCTTC.